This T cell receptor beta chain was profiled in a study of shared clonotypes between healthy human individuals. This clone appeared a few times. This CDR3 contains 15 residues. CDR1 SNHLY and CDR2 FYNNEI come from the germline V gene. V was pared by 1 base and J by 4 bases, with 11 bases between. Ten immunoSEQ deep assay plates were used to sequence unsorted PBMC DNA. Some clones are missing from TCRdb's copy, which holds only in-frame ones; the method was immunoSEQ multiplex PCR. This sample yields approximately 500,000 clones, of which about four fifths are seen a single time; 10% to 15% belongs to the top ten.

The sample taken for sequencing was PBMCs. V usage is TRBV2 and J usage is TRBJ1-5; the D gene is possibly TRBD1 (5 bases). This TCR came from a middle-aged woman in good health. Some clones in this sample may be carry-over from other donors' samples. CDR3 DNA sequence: TGTGCCAGCAGTGAAGGAGGGGCCACGAATCAGCCCCAGCATTTT. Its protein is CASSEGGATNQPQHF.